This T cell receptor beta chain was sequenced for a study of blood T cells in healthy people across ages. Extraction of total RNA produced a minimum of 5 micrograms from each sample. The authors ran a second PCR of roughly 6 to 12 cycles using a sample-barcoded 5' primer and a J-beta primer mix. Any given sample supplied a minimum of 2.5 million CDR3-containing paired-end reads. MiXCR, applied by TCRdb to the 5' RACE reads, yields one record per CDR3 protein. The table shows about 640,000 distinct CDR3 sequences, with around three fifths occurring only once. V trimming: 4 bases; J trimming: 2 bases; junction bases outside the gene matches: 3. Germline assignment: CDR1 SQVTM and CDR2 ANQGSEA. CDR3 length: 13 amino acids. This clonotype occurred once.

The sequenced sample consisted of blood. The V gene is TRBV29-1, the J gene TRBJ2-7; 9 nucleotides align to TRBD1. The TCR comes from a man aged 60-69 years in good health. The DNA for the CDR3 is TGCAGCGTTGGGACAGGGGAAGCCTACGAGCAGTACTTC. Protein: CSVGTGEAYEQYF.